These T cell receptor beta chains were read from a single sample in a study of T cells in localized non-small cell lung cancer. Profiling relied on immunoSEQ multiplex PCR, and the TCRdb table lists in-frame clones only, not all of them. The table shows about 33,000 clones, with 75% to 90% occurring only once. The sample here was peripheral blood, taken before any cancer treatment. Receptor source: a man aged 40 to 70 with stage I lung adenocarcinoma. CDR3s include the opening cysteine and the closing phenylalanine or tryptophan. A D gene is named only where the DNA matches it firmly. Some rows have no size entry. The others give once, few or many, or a class for an expanded clone.

TRBV9	TRBJ1-2	TRBD1	-	CASSAVGTGDGYTF	TGTGCCAGCAGCGCCGTCGGGACAGGGGATGGCTACACCTTC
TRBV7-9	TRBJ2-7	TRBD1	-	CASSSLGTGKYEQYF	TGTGCCAGCAGCTCGCTTGGGACAGGGAAATACGAGCAGTACTTC
TRBV6-6	TRBJ1-1	-	-	CASSKGDTEAFF	TGTGCCAGCAGCAAGGGGGACACCGAAGCTTTCTTT
TRBV19	TRBJ1-6	TRBD1	-	CASSIGDSPNSPLHF	TGTGCCAGTAGTATAGGGGACAGTCCAAATTCACCCCTCCACTTT
TRBV6-1	TRBJ2-7	-	once	CASRGQLYEQYF	TGTGCCAGCAGAGGACAGCTCTACGAGCAGTACTTC
TRBV6-4	TRBJ2-1	-	-	CASSEQTGSYNEQFF	TGTGCCAGCAGTGAGCAGACGGGATCCTACAATGAGCAGTTCTTC
TRBV7-2	TRBJ2-1	TRBD2	-	CASGNGGWNEQFF	TGTGCCAGCGGGAACGGGGGGTGGAATGAGCAGTTCTTC
TRBV16	TRBJ2-3	TRBD2	-	CASSRTGTTVTDTQYF	TGTGCCAGCAGCCGTACCGGGACTACGGTCACAGATACGCAGTATTTT
TRBV18	TRBJ2-7	-	-	CASSLKVADTSYEQYF	TGTGCCAGCTCACTAAAAGTGGCCGACACCTCCTACGAGCAGTACTTC
TRBV19	TRBJ2-5	-	-	CASKSQGISETQYF	TGTGCCAGTAAGTCTCAGGGAATATCGGAGACCCAGTACTTC
TRBV11-2	TRBJ2-3	TRBD2	-	CASSSPGLAGVQDTQYF	TGTGCCAGCAGCTCTCCGGGACTAGCGGGGGTCCAGGATACGCAGTATTTT
TRBV13	TRBJ1-2	-	few	CASSLRGRVSANYGYTF	TGTGCCAGCAGCCTCCGAGGGCGAGTATCCGCTAACTATGGCTACACCTTC
TRBV6-1	TRBJ1-2	-	-	CASSEAGRNYGYTF	TGTGCCAGCAGTGAAGCGGGGAGAAACTATGGCTACACCTTC
TRBV9	TRBJ1-3	-	-	CASSAGENSGNTIYF	TGTGCCAGCAGCGCAGGGGAGAACTCTGGAAACACCATATATTTT
TRBV4-1	TRBJ1-1	-	-	CASSPYPTGNTEAFF	TGCGCCAGCAGCCCCTATCCGACAGGTAACACTGAAGCTTTCTTT
TRBV19	TRBJ2-7	-	-	CASSVRGRGEQYF	TGTGCCAGTAGTGTCAGGGGTAGGGGCGAGCAGTACTTC
TRBV9	TRBJ2-5	-	-	CASSPRGETQYF	TGTGCCAGCAGCCCACGGGGGGAGACCCAGTACTTC
TRBV11-2	TRBJ2-7	-	once	CASSLGRGGSEQYF	TGTGCCAGCAGCTTGGGCAGGGGTGGGTCCGAGCAGTACTTC
TRBV6-1	TRBJ1-4	-	-	CASSEVDTTNEKLFF	TGTGCCAGCAGTGAAGTTGATACAACTAATGAAAAACTGTTTTTT
TRBV11-3	TRBJ2-1	-	-	CASSPQGGNEQFF	TGTGCCAGCAGCCCACAGGGGGGGAATGAGCAGTTCTTC
TRBV4-1	TRBJ1-2	-	few	CASSPRLTGRSTF	TGCGCCAGCAGCCCCCGCCTGACGGGACGGTCCACCTTC
TRBV7-6	TRBJ2-3	TRBD2	-	CASSLNAGGPSDTQYF	TGTGCCAGCAGCTTAAATGCGGGGGGGCCATCAGATACGCAGTATTTT
TRBV7-8	TRBJ2-1	-	-	CASSFSYEQFF	TGTGCCAGCAGCTTTTCCTATGAGCAGTTCTTC
TRBV30	TRBJ2-1	-	-	CAWAPGGPGEQFF	TGTGCCTGGGCCCCTGGTGGTCCCGGTGAGCAGTTCTTC
TRBV6-1	TRBJ1-1	-	once	CASRAGPEAFF	TGTGCCAGCCGAGCCGGTCCCGAAGCTTTCTTT
TRBV9	TRBJ1-2	-	-	CASSVGSENYGYTF	TGTGCCAGCAGCGTTGGCAGTGAAAACTATGGCTACACCTTC
TRBV29-1	TRBJ1-1	-	-	CSVARQENTEAFF	TGCAGCGTTGCGAGACAAGAGAACACTGAAGCTTTCTTT
TRBV7-8	TRBJ1-1	TRBD1	-	CASSPLGTGTEAFF	TGTGCCAGCAGCCCCTTAGGGACAGGCACTGAAGCTTTCTTT
TRBV18	TRBJ2-7	-	-	CASSPPGDGEQYF	TGTGCCAGCTCACCACCGGGGGACGGAGAGCAGTACTTC
TRBV7-9	TRBJ2-7	TRBD1	-	CASSLDRGFKQYF	TGTGCCAGCAGCTTGGACAGGGGGTTCAAGCAGTACTTC
TRBV15	TRBJ1-6	TRBD1	-	CATSRATGTGSPLHF	TGTGCCACCAGCAGAGCAACCGGGACAGGTTCACCCCTCCACTTT
TRBV6-1	TRBJ2-5	-	few	CASGLGWVGQETQYF	TGTGCCAGCGGTCTCGGGTGGGTGGGGCAAGAGACCCAGTACTTC
TRBV6-1	TRBJ1-1	-	-	CASTYGQLNTEAFF	TGTGCCAGCACATACGGACAGCTAAACACTGAAGCTTTCTTT
TRBV5-1	TRBJ2-5	TRBD1	-	CASSPPTGVGETQYF	TGCGCCAGCAGCCCCCCGACAGGGGTGGGGGAGACCCAGTACTTC
TRBV5-6	TRBJ1-4	-	-	CASSLQGATNEKLFF	TGTGCCAGCAGCTTACAGGGTGCAACTAATGAAAAACTGTTTTTT
TRBV7-8	TRBJ2-3	TRBD2	-	CASSTPRGGFTDTQYF	TGTGCCAGCAGCACCCCCCGGGGGGGTTTCACAGATACGCAGTATTTT
TRBV18	TRBJ2-1	TRBD1	-	CASSLGRDREYGEQFF	TGTGCCAGCTCACTAGGCCGGGACAGGGAGTACGGTGAGCAGTTCTTC
TRBV29-1	TRBJ2-2	TRBD2	-	CSATLGGDATGELFF	TGCAGCGCAACCCTGGGGGGGGACGCGACCGGGGAGCTGTTTTTT
TRBV7-8	TRBJ1-1	-	-	CASSLDLGTDAFF	TGTGCCAGCAGCTTAGACTTGGGGACGGATGCTTTCTTT
TRBV29-1	TRBJ2-7	-	-	CSVVGGVTEQYF	TGCAGCGTTGTTGGTGGGGTTACCGAGCAGTACTTC
TRBV10-3	TRBJ1-1	-	once	CAIRTSGGRRAGTEAFF	TGTGCCATCAGGACGTCCGGGGGTAGGAGGGCGGGCACTGAAGCTTTCTTT